The 8 T cell receptor beta chains below all came from one sample that was sequenced in a study of T cells in Graves' hyperthyroidism and ophthalmopathy. The investigators amplified TCR beta CDR3 regions from RNA transcripts. The primer set for the first-round RT-PCR of the TCR CDR3 was HTBI. TCRdb redid the calling of the multiplex PCR reads with MiXCR, one entry per CDR3 protein. This sample has some 350,000 distinct CDR3 sequences, with about 20% found just once. The sample comprised blood. The receptors here all came from a woman aged 18 to 35 with Graves' hyperthyroidism.

V is TRBV5-1 and J is TRBJ1-3; maybe TRBD1 (5 bases). The V and J ends lost 0 bases and 0 bases respectively, with 13 bases between them. The germline V gene encodes CDR1 SGHRS and CDR2 YFSETQ. The CDR3 is made up of 17 amino acids. For the CDR3, the DNA is TGCGCCAGCAGCTTGGCCTACGACAGAGACTCTGGAAACACCATATATTTT. Amino acid sequence: CASSLAYDRDSGNTIYF.

This clonotype was counted many times. This chain links TRBV12-3 or TRBV12-4 with TRBJ1-2; weak D call: TRBD1 (6 bases). V was trimmed by 4 bases and J by 4 bases, leaving 10 bases between them. CDR3 length equals 13 residues. The CDR3 reads CASSSGQFYGYTF. The CDR3 DNA reads TGTGCCAGCAGTTCCGGACAGTTCTATGGCTACACCTTC.

This clonotype was recorded many times. The rearrangement uses TRBV7-6 and TRBJ1-1, with no clear D. The V end lost 0 bases, the J end lost 6 bases, and 11 bases lay between the germline ends. There are 14 residues in the CDR3. Per germline, CDR1 SGHVS and CDR2 FNYEAQ. The CDR3 here is CASSLASADAEAFF. The CDR3 nucleotides are TGTGCCAGCAGCTTAGCGTCTGCTGACGCTGAAGCTTTCTTT.

This clonotype came up many times. The chain combines TRBV12-3 or TRBV12-4 with TRBJ1-1, with D hard to call. The germline V and J ends were trimmed by 2 bases and 0 bases, with 10 bases remaining between them. The CDR3 spans 15 residues. CDR3 region: CASSLWRWVNTEAFF. The CDR3 nucleotides read TGTGCCAGCAGTTTATGGCGCTGGGTGAACACTGAAGCTTTCTTT.

In its sample, this clonotype was seen many times. The genes are TRBV5-1 and TRBJ2-1; the D gene is possibly TRBD1 (5 bases). V was trimmed by 0 bases and J by 6 bases, leaving 16 bases between them. The CDR3 consists of 16 residues. Germline V CDR1 and CDR2: SGHRS, YFSETQ. The CDR3 sequence is CASSLEQAARSNEQFF. The CDR3 nucleotides are TGCGCCAGCAGCTTGGAACAGGCGGCGCGTTCCAATGAGCAGTTCTTC. Full variable domain (remainder filled in from reference TRBV5-1 and TRBJ2-1): KAGVTQTPRYLIKTRGQQVTLSCSPISGHRSVSWYQQTPGQGLQFLFEYFSETQRNKGNFPGRFSGRQFSNSRSEMNVSTLELGDSALYLCASSLEQAARSNEQFFGPGTRLTVL.

This chain links TRBV12-3 or TRBV12-4 with TRBJ2-7; 7 nucleotides match TRBD1. This CDR3 is built from 14 residues. The trim removed 4 bases at V and 2 bases at J, leaving 5 bases unmatched. This chain's CDR3 is CASSSDRAPYEQYF. As DNA, the CDR3 is TGTGCCAGCAGTTCCGACAGGGCCCCCTACGAGCAGTACTTC.

This clonotype was seen many times. This chain uses TRBV6-2 or TRBV6-3 with TRBJ2-7, with D unresolved. There are 13 residues in the CDR3. Trimming pared 2 bases from V and 2 bases from J, leaving 7 bases between. Germline loops: CDR1 MNHEY, CDR2 SVGEGT. This CDR3 is CASSYAATYEQYF. The CDR3 DNA reads as TGTGCCAGCAGTTACGCGGCTACCTACGAGCAGTACTTC.

This clonotype was counted at least ten times. DNA of the CDR3: TGTGCCAGCAGATACTCTAGTCAAGAGACCCAGTACTTC. It codes for CASRYSSQETQYF. The chain couples TRBV12-3 or TRBV12-4 to TRBJ2-5; D is uncertain. Between the trimmed V and J ends, which lost 6 bases and 2 bases, there was a span of 10 bases. The length of the CDR3 is 13 residues.